This TCR beta chain appears in the sequencing data of a study of sequential checkpoint blockade in melanoma. Study overall: Maintenance nivolumab came after either treatment sequence.

Profiling relied on immunoSEQ multiplex PCR, and the TCRdb table lists in-frame clones only, not all of them. This sample has about 17,000 clones, with about two thirds found just once. The treatment: randomized to nivolumab then ipilimumab (arm A) or the reverse (arm B). Sorted cells were live CD3+CD8+, lacking CD19 and CD56, from PBMCs. Germline V lookup: CDR1 LNHDA, CDR2 SQIVND (reference sequence). V trimming: 6 bases; J trimming: 0 bases; junction bases outside the gene matches: 5. CDR3 size: 15 residues. The V call is TRBV19, the J call TRBJ2-3; 8 bases map to TRBD2. This sequence was found in a human donor with melanoma. The sequenced sample was CD8+ T cells sorted from blood (inferred from file names), obtained from a patient given nivolumab and ipilimumab in sequence. The CDR3 bases are TGTGCCAGTAGGCAGCGGGGGACTAGCACAGATACGCAGTATTTT. Encoded protein: CASRQRGTSTDTQYF.